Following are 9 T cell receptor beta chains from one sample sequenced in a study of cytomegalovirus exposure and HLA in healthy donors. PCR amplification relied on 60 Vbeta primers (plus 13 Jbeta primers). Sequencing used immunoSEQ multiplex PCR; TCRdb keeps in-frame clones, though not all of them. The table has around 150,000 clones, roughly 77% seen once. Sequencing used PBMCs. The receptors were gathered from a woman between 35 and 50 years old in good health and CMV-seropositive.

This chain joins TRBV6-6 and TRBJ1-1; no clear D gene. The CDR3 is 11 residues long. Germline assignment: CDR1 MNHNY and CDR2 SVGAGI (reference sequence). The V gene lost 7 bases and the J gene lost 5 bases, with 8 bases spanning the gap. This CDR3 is CASKTRTEAFF. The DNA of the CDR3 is TGTGCCAGCAAGACAAGGACTGAAGCTTTCTTT.

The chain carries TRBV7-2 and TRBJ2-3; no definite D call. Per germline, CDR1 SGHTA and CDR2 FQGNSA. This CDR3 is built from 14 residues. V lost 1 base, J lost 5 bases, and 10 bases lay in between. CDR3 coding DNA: TGTGCCAGCAGCTTAGATAGCTCCCGAGATACGCAGTATTTT. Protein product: CASSLDSSRDTQYF.

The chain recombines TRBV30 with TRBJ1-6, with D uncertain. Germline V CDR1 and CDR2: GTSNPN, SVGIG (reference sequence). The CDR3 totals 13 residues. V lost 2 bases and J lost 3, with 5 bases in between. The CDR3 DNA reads TGTGCCTGGAGTTCAGGCTATAATTCACCCCTCCACTTT. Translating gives CAWSSGYNSPLHF.

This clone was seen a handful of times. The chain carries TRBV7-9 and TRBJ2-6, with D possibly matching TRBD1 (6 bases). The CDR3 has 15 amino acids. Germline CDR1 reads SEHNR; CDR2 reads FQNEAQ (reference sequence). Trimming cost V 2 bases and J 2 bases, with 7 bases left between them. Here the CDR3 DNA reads TGTGCCAGCAGCTTACGGACAGCTGGGGCCAACGTCCTGACTTTC. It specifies CASSLRTAGANVLTF. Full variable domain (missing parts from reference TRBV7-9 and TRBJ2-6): DTGVSQNPRHKITKRGQNVTFRCDPISEHNRLYWYRQTLGQGPEFLTYFQNEAQLEKSRLLSDRFSAERPKGSFSTLEIQRTEQGDSAMYLCASSLRTAGANVLTFGAGSRLTVL.

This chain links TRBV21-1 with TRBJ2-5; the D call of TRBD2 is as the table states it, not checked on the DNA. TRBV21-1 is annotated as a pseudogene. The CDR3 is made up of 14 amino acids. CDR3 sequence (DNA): TGTGCCAGCAGAGAGGCGGGAAAGAAAGAGACCCAGTACTTC. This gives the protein CASREAGKKETQYF.

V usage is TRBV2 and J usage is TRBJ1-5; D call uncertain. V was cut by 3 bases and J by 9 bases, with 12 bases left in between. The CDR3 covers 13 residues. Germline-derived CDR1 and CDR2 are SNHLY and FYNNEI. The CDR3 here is CASSDLRSGPQHF. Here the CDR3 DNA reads TGTGCCAGCAGTGACCTGCGGTCGGGGCCCCAGCATTTT.

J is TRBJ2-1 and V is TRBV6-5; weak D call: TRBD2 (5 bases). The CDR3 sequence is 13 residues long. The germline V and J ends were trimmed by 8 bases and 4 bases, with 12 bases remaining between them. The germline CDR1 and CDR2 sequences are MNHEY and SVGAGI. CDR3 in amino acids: CASEVPGYNEQFF. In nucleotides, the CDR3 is TGTGCCAGCGAGGTTCCGGGATACAATGAGCAGTTCTTC.

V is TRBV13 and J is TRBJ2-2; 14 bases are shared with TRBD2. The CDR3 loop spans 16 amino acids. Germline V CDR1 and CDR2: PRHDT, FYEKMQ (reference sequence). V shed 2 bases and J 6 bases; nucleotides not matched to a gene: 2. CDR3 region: CASSLRGLAGAGELFF. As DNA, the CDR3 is TGTGCCAGCAGCTTACGGGGACTAGCGGGAGCCGGGGAGCTGTTTTTT.

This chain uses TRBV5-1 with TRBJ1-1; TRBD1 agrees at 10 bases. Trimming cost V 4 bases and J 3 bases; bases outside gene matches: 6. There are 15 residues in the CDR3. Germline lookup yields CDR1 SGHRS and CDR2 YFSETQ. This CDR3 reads CASSREGQGDTEAFF. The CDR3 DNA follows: TGCGCCAGCAGCCGCGAAGGACAGGGGGACACTGAAGCTTTCTTT.